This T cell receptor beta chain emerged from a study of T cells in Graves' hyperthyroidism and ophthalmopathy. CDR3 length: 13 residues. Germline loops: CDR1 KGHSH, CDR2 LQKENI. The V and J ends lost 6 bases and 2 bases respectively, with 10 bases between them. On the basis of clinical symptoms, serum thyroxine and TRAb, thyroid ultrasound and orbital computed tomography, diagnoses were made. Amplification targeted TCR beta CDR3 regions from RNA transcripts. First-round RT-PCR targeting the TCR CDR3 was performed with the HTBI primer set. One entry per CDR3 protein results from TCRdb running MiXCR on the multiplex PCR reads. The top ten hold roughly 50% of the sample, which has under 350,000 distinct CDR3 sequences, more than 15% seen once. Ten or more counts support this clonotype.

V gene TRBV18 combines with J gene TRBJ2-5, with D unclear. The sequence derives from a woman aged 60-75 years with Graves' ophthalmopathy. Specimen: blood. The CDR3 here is CASSGGLQETQYF. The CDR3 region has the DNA TGTGCCAGCTCCGGCGGCTTACAAGAGACCCAGTACTTC.